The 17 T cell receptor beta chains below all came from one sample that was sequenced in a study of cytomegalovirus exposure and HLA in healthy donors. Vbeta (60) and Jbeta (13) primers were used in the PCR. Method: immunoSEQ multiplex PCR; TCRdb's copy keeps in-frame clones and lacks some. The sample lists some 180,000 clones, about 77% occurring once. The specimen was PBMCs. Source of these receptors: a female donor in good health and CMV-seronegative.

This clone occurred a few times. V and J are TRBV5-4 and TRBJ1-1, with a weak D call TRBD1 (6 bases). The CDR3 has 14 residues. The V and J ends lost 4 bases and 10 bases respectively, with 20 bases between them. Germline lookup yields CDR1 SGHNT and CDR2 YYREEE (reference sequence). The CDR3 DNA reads TGTGCCAGCAGCCACCCTGACCAGGGGCTGGGAGCTTTCTTT. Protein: CASSHPDQGLGAFF.

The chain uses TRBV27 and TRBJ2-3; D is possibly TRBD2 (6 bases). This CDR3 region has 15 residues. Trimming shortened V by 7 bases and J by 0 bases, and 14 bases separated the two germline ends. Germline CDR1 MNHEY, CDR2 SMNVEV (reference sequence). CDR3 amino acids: CASNLMRGSTDTQYF. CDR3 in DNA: TGTGCCAGCAACCTGATGCGGGGTAGCACAGATACGCAGTATTTT.

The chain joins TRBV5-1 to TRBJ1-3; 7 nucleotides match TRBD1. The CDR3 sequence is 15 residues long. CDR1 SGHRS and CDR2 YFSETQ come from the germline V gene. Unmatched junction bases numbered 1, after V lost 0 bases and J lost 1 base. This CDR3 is CASSLEGQSGNTIYF. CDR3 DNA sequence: TGCGCCAGCAGCTTGGAGGGACAGTCTGGAAACACCATATATTTT.

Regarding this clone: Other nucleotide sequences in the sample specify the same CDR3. CDR3 residues: CASSRYRGQEKLFF. DNA for the CDR3: TGTGCCAGTAGCCGATACAGGGGGCAAGAAAAACTGTTTTTT. The chain links TRBV19 to TRBJ1-4; 9 nucleotides match TRBD1. V shed 6 bases, J shed 8 bases, and the junction held 7 bases outside the gene matches. The germline CDR1 and CDR2 sequences are LNHDA and SQIVND (reference sequence). This CDR3 is 14 amino acids long.

The CDR3 DNA reads as TGTGCCAGCAGTTACTCAGAGGTTGGGGGGGACGGCTACACCTTC. Protein: CASSYSEVGGDGYTF. The rearrangement links TRBV6-5 to TRBJ1-2; the D gene is possibly TRBD1 (5 bases). Deletions cut 0 bases from V and 8 bases from J, with 16 bases between. This CDR3 spans 15 amino acids. Germline CDR1 reads MNHEY; CDR2 reads SVGAGI.

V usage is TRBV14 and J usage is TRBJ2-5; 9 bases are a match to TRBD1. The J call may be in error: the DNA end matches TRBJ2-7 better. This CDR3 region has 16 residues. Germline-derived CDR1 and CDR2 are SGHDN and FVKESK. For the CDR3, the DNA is TGTGCCAGCAGCCAAGTAGGGACAGGGAGCTCCTACGAGCAGTACTTC. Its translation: CASSQVGTGSSYEQYF.

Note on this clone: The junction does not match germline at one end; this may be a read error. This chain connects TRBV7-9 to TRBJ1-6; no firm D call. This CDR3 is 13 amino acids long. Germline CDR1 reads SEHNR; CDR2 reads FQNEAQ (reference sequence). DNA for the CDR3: TGTTCCAGCAGCTTAGAAGCTAATTCACCCCTCCACTTT. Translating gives CSSSLEANSPLHF. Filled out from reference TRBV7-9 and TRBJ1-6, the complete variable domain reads DTGVSQNPRHKITKRGQNVTFRCDPISEHNRLYWYRQTLGQGPEFLTYFQNEAQLEKSRLLSDRFSAERPKGSFSTLEIQRTEQGDSAMYLCSSSLEANSPLHFGNGTRLTVT.

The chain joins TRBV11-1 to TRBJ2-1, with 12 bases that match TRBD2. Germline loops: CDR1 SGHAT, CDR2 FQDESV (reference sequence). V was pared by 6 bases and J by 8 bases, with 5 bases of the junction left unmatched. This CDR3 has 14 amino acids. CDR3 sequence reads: CASSSSGGADEQFF. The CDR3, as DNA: TGTGCCAGCAGTTCTAGCGGGGGGGCAGATGAGCAGTTCTTC.

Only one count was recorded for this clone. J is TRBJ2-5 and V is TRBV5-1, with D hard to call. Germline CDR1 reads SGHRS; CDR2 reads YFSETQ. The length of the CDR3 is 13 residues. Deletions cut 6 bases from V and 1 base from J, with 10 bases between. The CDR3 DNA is TGCGCCAGCACGTACCCCAGCCAAGAGACCCAGTACTTC. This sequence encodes CASTYPSQETQYF.

In nucleotides, the CDR3 is TGTGCCAGCAGCTTAGACTCGGATGAGCAGTTCTTC. Amino acids: CASSLDSDEQFF. The chain has TRBV11-3 and TRBJ2-1; no reliable D call. The CDR3 loop spans 12 amino acids. Germline CDR1 and CDR2: SGHNT and YENEEA. The V end lost 0 bases, the J end lost 8 bases, and 5 bases lay between the germline ends.

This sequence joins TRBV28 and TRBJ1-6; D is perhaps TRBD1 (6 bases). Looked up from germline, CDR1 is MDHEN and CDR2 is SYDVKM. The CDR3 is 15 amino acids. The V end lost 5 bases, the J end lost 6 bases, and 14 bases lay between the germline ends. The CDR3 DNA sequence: TGTGCCAGCAGTCCCTTGGCAGGGGCTAATTCACCCCTCCACTTT. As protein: CASSPLAGANSPLHF. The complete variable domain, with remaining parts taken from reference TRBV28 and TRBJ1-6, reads DVKVTQSSRYLVKRTGEKVFLECVQDMDHENMFWYRQDPGLGLRLIYFSYDVKMKEKGDIPEGYSVSREKKERFSLILESASTNQTSMYLCASSPLAGANSPLHFGNGTRLTVT.

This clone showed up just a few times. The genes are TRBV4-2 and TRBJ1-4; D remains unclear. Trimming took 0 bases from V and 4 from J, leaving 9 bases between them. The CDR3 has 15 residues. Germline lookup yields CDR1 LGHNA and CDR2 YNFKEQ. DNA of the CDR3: TGTGCCAGCAGCCAAGATTTGCAGAATAATGAAAAACTGTTTTTT. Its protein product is CASSQDLQNNEKLFF.

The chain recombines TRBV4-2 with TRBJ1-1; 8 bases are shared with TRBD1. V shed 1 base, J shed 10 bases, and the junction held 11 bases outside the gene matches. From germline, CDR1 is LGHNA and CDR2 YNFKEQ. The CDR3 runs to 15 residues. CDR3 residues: CASSQAGGYHLGAFF. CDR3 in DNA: TGTGCCAGCAGCCAAGCAGGGGGCTACCACCTTGGAGCTTTCTTT.

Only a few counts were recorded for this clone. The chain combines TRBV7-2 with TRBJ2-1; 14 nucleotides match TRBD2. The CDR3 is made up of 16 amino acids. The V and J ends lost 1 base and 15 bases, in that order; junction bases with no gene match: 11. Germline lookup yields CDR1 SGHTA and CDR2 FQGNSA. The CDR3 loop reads CASSLVTSGRGARAFF. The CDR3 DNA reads TGTGCCAGCAGCTTAGTGACTAGCGGGAGGGGTGCTAGGGCGTTCTTC.

The CDR3 nucleotides are TGTGCCATCGGGACCGGGACAGGCTATAACTATGGCTACACCTTC. Translation: CAIGTGTGYNYGYTF. The chain combines TRBV10-3 with TRBJ1-2, with 8 bases aligning to TRBD1. The CDR3 extends over 15 amino acids. Germline V CDR1 and CDR2: ENHRY, SYGVKD. V dropped 8 bases and J dropped 1; count of bases not matched to a gene: 9.

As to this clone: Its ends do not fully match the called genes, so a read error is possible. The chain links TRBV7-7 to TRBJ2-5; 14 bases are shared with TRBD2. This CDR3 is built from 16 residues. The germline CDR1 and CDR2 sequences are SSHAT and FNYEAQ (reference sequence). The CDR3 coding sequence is TGTGCTAGCAGCTTAGACGGGACTAGCGGGAGTGAGACCCAGTACTTC. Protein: CASSLDGTSGSETQYF.

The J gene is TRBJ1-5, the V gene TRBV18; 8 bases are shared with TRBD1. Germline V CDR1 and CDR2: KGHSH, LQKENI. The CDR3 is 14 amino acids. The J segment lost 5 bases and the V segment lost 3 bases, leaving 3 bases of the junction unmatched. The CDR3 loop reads CASSPTGVDQPQHF. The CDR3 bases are TGTGCCAGCTCACCGACAGGGGTGGATCAGCCCCAGCATTTT.